This TCR beta chain was sequenced in a study of cytomegalovirus exposure and HLA in healthy donors. This CDR3 region has 15 residues. With 6 bases clipped from V and 0 bases from J, the junction kept 4 bases outside the gene matches. Germline V gene data show CDR1 as SNHLY and CDR2 as FYNNEI. The table came from immunoSEQ multiplex PCR; TCRdb's copy has only in-frame clones and leaves some out. Of under 250,000 clones listed, 83% are singletons. Study-wide points: Cytomegalovirus-associated TCR beta chains were listed, numbering some 170. The classifier reportedly diagnosed cytomegalovirus status with high sensitivity and specificity. Rarity characterized most TCR sequences, yet some public TCRs appeared in many donors.

A word on this clone: Antigen specificity is unknown.

The sequencing input was PBMCs. The TCR sequence derives from a woman between 18 and 29 years old in good health and CMV-seronegative. The genes are TRBV2 and TRBJ2-1; the match to TRBD1 covers 8 bases. The CDR3 DNA is TGTGCCAGCAGCGAGGGACAGGCCTCCTACAATGAGCAGTTCTTC. Protein sequence: CASSEGQASYNEQFF. The full variable domain, its missing parts supplied by reference TRBV2 and TRBJ2-1, is EPEVTQTPSHQVTQMGQEVILRCVPISNHLYFYWYRQILGQKVEFLVSFYNNEISEKSEIFDDQFSVERPDGSNFTLKIRSTKLEDSAMYFCASSEGQASYNEQFFGPGTRLTVL.